The next 20 T cell receptor beta chains were all read from a single sample in a study of CD8+CD57+ T cells in acquired aplastic anemia. Sequencing involved patients with CD8+CD57+ cell expansion previously shown by flow cytometry. Investigators profiled TCR beta VDJ and CDR3 from genomic DNA template. MiXCR was run by TCRdb on the reads, yielding one entry per CDR3 protein. Of 95,000 to 150,000 distinct CDR3 sequences listed, approximately 40% are singletons. The sample was sorted CD4+, CD8+, or CD8+CD57+ T cells (not recorded which) from PBMCs. These receptors were obtained from a human donor with aplastic anemia.

The chain carries TRBV20-1 and TRBJ1-4; D uncertain. Trimming left V 3 bases short and J 8 bases short, with 13 bases between. CDR3 length equals 13 residues. The germline gives CDR1 DFQATT, CDR2 SNEGSKA (reference sequence). DNA of the CDR3: TGCAGTGCTAGGGTCGGGGTTAGGGAAAAACTGTTTTTT. Translating gives CSARVGVREKLFF.

J is TRBJ1-2 and V is TRBV2; possibly TRBD1 for D (6 bases). Germline V gives CDR1 SNHLY, CDR2 FYNNEI. This CDR3 is built from 13 residues. Trimming cost V 8 bases and J 1 base, with 11 bases left between them. The CDR3 spells CASHRDHNYGYTF. The CDR3 DNA reads as TGTGCCAGCCACAGGGACCATAACTATGGCTACACCTTC.

This chain uses TRBV4-2 with TRBJ1-4; D gene unclear. This CDR3 is built from 16 residues. Per the germline V gene, CDR1 is LGHNA and CDR2 is YNFKEQ. V dropped 0 bases and J dropped 0 bases, with 8 bases sitting between them. For the CDR3, the DNA is TGTGCCAGCAGCCAAGAAACTTCTGCAACTAATGAAAAACTGTTTTTT. Translating gives CASSQETSATNEKLFF.

The V call is TRBV25-1, the J call TRBJ1-1; perhaps TRBD1 as D (6 bases). Trimming removed 4 bases from V and 1 base from J, with 13 bases in between. This CDR3 contains 15 residues. Germline V gene sequence: CDR1 MGHDK, CDR2 SYGVNS. For the CDR3, the DNA is TGTGCCAGCAGTGCCACACAGGGCCGGAACACTGAAGCTTTCTTT. It is translated as CASSATQGRNTEAFF.

In this sample, this clonotype turned up many times. The genes are TRBV4-3 and TRBJ1-6; D unclear. Trimming removed 3 bases at V and 0 bases at J, with 15 bases between. Germline values: CDR1 LGHNA, CDR2 YSLEER. The CDR3 runs 18 residues. CDR3 in DNA: TGCGCCAGCAGCCACACCGCTACGGGTAGCTCCTATAATTCACCCCTCCACTTT. Protein sequence: CASSHTATGSSYNSPLHF.

This clonotype was counted ten times or more. This chain connects TRBV30 to TRBJ1-1; 7 bases fit TRBD1. The CDR3 sequence is 13 residues long. Germline CDR1 reads GTSNPN; CDR2 reads SVGIG (reference sequence). Trimming removed 7 bases from V and 1 base from J; junction bases left unmatched: 6. CDR3 sequence: CALTRDRNTEAFF. CDR3 coding DNA: TGTGCCTTAACCCGGGACAGGAACACTGAAGCTTTCTTT.

The CDR3 DNA reads as TGCAGTGCTAGGGTCAACAATTCACCCCTCCACTTT. Translated: CSARVNNSPLHF. The gene calls are TRBV20-1 and TRBJ1-6; no clear D. The CDR3 is 12 amino acids. Germline V gene data show CDR1 as DFQATT and CDR2 as SNEGSKA (reference sequence). With 3 bases removed from V and 7 bases from J, the gap between germline ends came to 7 bases.

CDR3 DNA: TGTGCCAGCAGTGATTCCGGGTCGGGGGGCGAGCAGTACTTC. It yields the protein CASSDSGSGGEQYF. The rearrangement uses TRBV2 and TRBJ2-7; 7 bases match TRBD2. CDR3 length: 14 amino acids. Trimming at V came to 3 bases and at J to 6 bases, leaving 8 bases not matched to a gene. Looked up from germline, CDR1 is SNHLY and CDR2 is FYNNEI.

This clonotype was seen at least ten times. The chain joins TRBV5-6 to TRBJ2-7; possibly TRBD1 for D (6 bases). Trimming took 1 base from V and 2 from J, leaving 10 bases between them. CDR3 size: 14 residues. Per germline, CDR1 SGHDT and CDR2 YYEEEE. The CDR3 loop reads CASSLTGTTYEQYF. CDR3 DNA: TGTGCCAGCAGCTTGACAGGGACGACCTACGAGCAGTACTTC.

For this clonotype: The CDR3 does not end in the conserved phenylalanine or tryptophan, so this is likely a read error. This chain uses TRBV6-1 with TRBJ2-7; 9 bases are shared with TRBD2. The CDR3 runs 15 residues. Looked up from germline, CDR1 is MNHNS and CDR2 is SASEGT. The CDR3 loop reads CASRREGAKSYEQYL. The CDR3 region has the DNA TGCGCCAGCAGGCGGGAGGGGGCGAAATCCTACGAGCAGTACCTC.

This clonotype was detected many times. The chain uses TRBV19 and TRBJ2-3, with 16 bases matching TRBD2. CDR3 length: 19 amino acids. The V segment lost 4 bases and the J segment 0 bases; nucleotides outside the gene matches: 7. Germline V CDR1 and CDR2: LNHDA, SQIVND (reference sequence). The CDR3 coding sequence is TGTGCCAGTAGTACTGGGACTAGCGGGGGGGCCCCTAGCACAGATACGCAGTATTTT. Its protein product is CASSTGTSGGAPSTDTQYF.

This clonotype was found many times. This chain links TRBV19 with TRBJ1-1; possible D gene TRBD1, 5 bases. CDR1 is LNHDA and CDR2 is SQIVND in the germline V gene (reference sequence). The CDR3 length is 14 residues. The V end lost 3 bases, the J end lost 4 bases, and 12 bases lay between the germline ends. The CDR3 reads CASSIRQGLTEAFF. The CDR3 DNA sequence: TGTGCCAGTAGTATCCGGCAGGGACTCACTGAAGCTTTCTTT.

This clonotype was counted many times. This rearrangement joins TRBV9 to TRBJ2-7, with 9 bases matching TRBD1. The CDR3 runs to 17 residues. The germline CDR1 and CDR2 sequences are SGDLS and YYNGEE. The V segment lost 4 bases and the J segment 6 bases; nucleotides outside the gene matches: 17. The CDR3 region is CASSHPPRTGAPSEQYV. CDR3 in DNA: TGTGCCAGCAGCCACCCCCCGAGGACAGGGGCCCCTTCCGAGCAGTACGTC.

The chain carries TRBV27 and TRBJ1-6, with a tentative D call TRBD1 (5 bases). This CDR3 has 15 residues. Germline values: CDR1 MNHEY, CDR2 SMNVEV (reference sequence). V dropped 3 bases and J dropped 7 bases, with 13 bases sitting between them. CDR3 sequence: CASSFLGRGNSPLHF. The CDR3, as DNA: TGTGCCAGCAGTTTTCTGGGACGGGGGAATTCACCCCTCCACTTT.

In this sample, this clonotype turned up many times. The chain combines TRBV6-1 with TRBJ2-3, with D possibly being TRBD1 (6 bases). V dropped 10 bases and J dropped 2 bases, with 13 bases sitting between them. Looked up from germline, CDR1 is MNHNS and CDR2 is SASEGT. The CDR3 contains 13 residues. The CDR3 DNA follows: TGTGCCACCCTTCAGGGACACACAGATACGCAGTATTTT. Encoded protein: CATLQGHTDTQYF.

This clonotype was found many times. The CDR3 DNA reads as TGTGCCAGCAGCCAGACAGGGGGCACTGAAGCTTTCTTT. As protein: CASSQTGGTEAFF. This rearrangement joins TRBV5-6 to TRBJ1-1, with 9 bases lining up with TRBD1. J gave up 4 bases and V 4 bases, and 2 bases lay outside the gene matches. CDR3 length equals 13 residues. Germline values: CDR1 SGHDT, CDR2 YYEEEE.

This clonotype was seen repeatedly, ten times or more. The rearrangement links TRBV5-1 to TRBJ1-2; D unresolved. The CDR3 runs to 13 residues. The V end was cut by 4 bases, the J end by 7 bases, with 14 bases between. The germline V gene encodes CDR1 SGHRS and CDR2 YFSETQ. Written as DNA, the CDR3 is TGCGCCAGCAGCCCCGGAGGCAGGCCTGGCTACACCTTC. This gives the protein CASSPGGRPGYTF.

This clonotype was observed at least ten times. This rearrangement joins TRBV6-1 to TRBJ1-1; no clear D. The V end lost 1 base, the J end lost 11 bases, and 17 bases lay between the germline ends. The CDR3 consists of 14 residues. The germline V gene has CDR1 MNHNS and CDR2 SASEGT. Here the CDR3 reads CASSEVWHGEAAFF. The CDR3 DNA follows: TGTGCCAGCAGTGAAGTGTGGCATGGGGAGGCGGCTTTCTTT.

At least ten counts were recorded for this clonotype. The chain uses TRBV12-3 or TRBV12-4 and TRBJ2-7; D unresolved. The CDR3 is 13 residues long. The V and J ends lost 3 bases and 7 bases respectively, with 13 bases between them. The CDR3: CASSLGSIREQYF. The CDR3 DNA reads as TGTGCCAGCAGTTTGGGCAGCATTCGGGAGCAGTACTTC.

Details on this clonotype: A much more abundant neighbour one base away suggests this may be a read error. The chain combines TRBV6-2 or TRBV6-3 with TRBJ1-2; TRBD1 is a possible D gene (5 bases). The germline CDR1 and CDR2 sequences are MNHEY and SVGEGT. The CDR3 sequence is 15 residues long. The CDR3: CASSYGALQTYGYAF. DNA for the CDR3: TGTGCCAGCAGTTACGGGGCTTTGCAGACCTATGGCTACGCCTTC.